This T cell receptor (beta chain) originates from a study of radiation and T cells in renal cell carcinoma. The time point is: baseline pretreatment blood. Treatment indicated: 15 Gy SBRT to primary tumor, nephrectomy 4 weeks later. Radiation-treated patients gave blood at baseline, week 2 and week 4. This renal cell carcinoma was of the clear cell type. This CDR3 is built from 13 residues. CDR1 is MNHEY, CDR2 SVGAGI, per germline. The V end was cut by 5 bases, the J end by 2 bases, with 10 bases between. Repertoires were generated with immunoSEQ multiplex PCR, while TCRdb's copy carries only in-frame clones and drops some. The repertoire consists of about 140,000 clones, with approximately 87% occurring once and the leading ten covering roughly 25%. Concerning this clone: Its matching antigen is unknown.

Study-level points and caveats: Without pretreatment biopsies, baseline tumor clonotype presence was undetermined. Top tumor clonotypes rose in blood 2 weeks post-radiation, then contracted.

The chain joins TRBV6-5 to TRBJ2-7; D unclear. The input for sequencing was blood, taken from a patient whose treatment included radiotherapy and nephrectomy. The clonotype comes from a woman in her 50s with renal cell carcinoma. CDR3 in DNA: TGTGCCAGCAGTCAGAGGCGGACCTACGAGCAGTACTTC. This codes for CASSQRRTYEQYF.